Presented here are 3 T cell receptor beta chains from one specimen sequenced in a study of T cell responses to AZD1222 COVID-19 vaccine. TCRdb's table, derived via immunoSEQ multiplex PCR, lists solely in-frame clones and lacks some. The sample lists 110,000 or so clones; around 90% were seen once. The starting material was peripheral blood, obtained on day 0 of AZD1222 vaccination. These receptor sequences come from an adult in good health.

The chain uses TRBV6-6 and TRBJ2-7; D not resolved. The CDR3 has 16 residues. From germline, CDR1 is MNHNY and CDR2 SVGAGI (reference sequence). V lost 0 bases, J lost 0 bases, and 12 bases lay in between. The CDR3 sequence is CASSYSVLDNSYEQYF. DNA for the CDR3: TGTGCCAGCAGTTACTCAGTCCTGGATAACTCCTACGAGCAGTACTTC.

The chain employs TRBV11-2 and TRBJ2-1; no definite D call. Germline lookup yields CDR1 SGHAT and CDR2 FQNNGV. The CDR3 covers 13 residues. Trimming left V 4 bases short and J 4 bases short, with 8 bases between. CDR3 nucleotide sequence: TGTGCCAGCAGCTCGTTAAAATACAATGAGCAGTTCTTC. Encoded protein: CASSSLKYNEQFF.

This clone occurred a few times. The CDR3 region has the DNA TGTGCCAGCAGTAGGGGAACCTATGGCTACACCTTC. Its translation: CASSRGTYGYTF. V and J are TRBV6-5 and TRBJ1-2; TRBD1 is a possible D gene (5 bases). The CDR3 is 12 amino acids. In germline, CDR1 is MNHEY, CDR2 SVGAGI. Trimming took off 5 bases at V and 4 bases at J, with 8 bases between the two ends.